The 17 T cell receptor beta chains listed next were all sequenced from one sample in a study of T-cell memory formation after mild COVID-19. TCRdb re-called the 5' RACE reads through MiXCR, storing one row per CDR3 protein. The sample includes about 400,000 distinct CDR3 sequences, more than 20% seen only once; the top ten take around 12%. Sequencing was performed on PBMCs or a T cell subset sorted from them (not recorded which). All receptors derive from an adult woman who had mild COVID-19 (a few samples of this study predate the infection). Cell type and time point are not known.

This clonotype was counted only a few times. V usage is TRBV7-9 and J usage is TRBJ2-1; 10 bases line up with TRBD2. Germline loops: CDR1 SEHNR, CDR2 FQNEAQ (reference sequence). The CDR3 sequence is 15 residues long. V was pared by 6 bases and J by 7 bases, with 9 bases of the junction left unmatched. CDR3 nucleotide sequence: TGTGCCAGCAGTTCTAGCGGGAGAATACGAAATGAGCAGTTCTTC. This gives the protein CASSSSGRIRNEQFF.

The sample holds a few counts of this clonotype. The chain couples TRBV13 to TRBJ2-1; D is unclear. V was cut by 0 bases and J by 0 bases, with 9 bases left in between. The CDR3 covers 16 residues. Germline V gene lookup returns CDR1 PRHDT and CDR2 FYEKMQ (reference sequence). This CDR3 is CASSLGLASSYNEQFF. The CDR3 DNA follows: TGTGCCAGCAGCTTAGGCCTGGCCAGCTCCTACAATGAGCAGTTCTTC.

Here the CDR3 DNA reads TGCAGCGTTCCCGGGACCCGTTACAATGAGCAGTTCTTC. Its translation is CSVPGTRYNEQFF. The chain employs TRBV29-1 and TRBJ2-1, with D tentatively TRBD1 or TRBD2 (5 bases each). Germline assignment: CDR1 SQVTM and CDR2 ANQGSEA. Trimming removed 5 bases from V and 4 bases from J, with 12 bases in between. The length of the CDR3 is 13 residues.

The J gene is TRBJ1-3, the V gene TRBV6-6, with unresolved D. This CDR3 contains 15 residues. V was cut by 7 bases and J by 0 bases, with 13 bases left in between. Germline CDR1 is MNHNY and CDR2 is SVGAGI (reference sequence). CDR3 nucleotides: TGTGCCAGCAAACCCCAGTTCAACTCTGGAAACACCATATATTTT. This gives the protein CASKPQFNSGNTIYF.

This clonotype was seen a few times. CDR3 nucleotides: TGTGCCAGCAGGTCCGGTCTAGCGGGGGGGAGCGATGAGCAGTTCTTC. This gives the protein CASRSGLAGGSDEQFF. V and J are TRBV12-3 or TRBV12-4 and TRBJ2-1, with 12 positions matching TRBD2. V shed 6 bases and J 8 bases; nucleotides not matched to a gene: 11. This CDR3 has 16 amino acids.

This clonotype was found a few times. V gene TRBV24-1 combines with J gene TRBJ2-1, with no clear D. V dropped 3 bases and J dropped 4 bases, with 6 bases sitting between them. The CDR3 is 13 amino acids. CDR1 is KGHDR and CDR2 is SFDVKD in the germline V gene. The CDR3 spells CATSDLNYNEQFF. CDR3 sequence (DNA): TGTGCCACCAGTGATCTCAATTACAATGAGCAGTTCTTC.

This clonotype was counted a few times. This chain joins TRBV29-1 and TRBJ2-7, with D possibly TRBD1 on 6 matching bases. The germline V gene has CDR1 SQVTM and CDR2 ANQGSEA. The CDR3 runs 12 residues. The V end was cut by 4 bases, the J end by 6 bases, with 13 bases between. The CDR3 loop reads CSVAGVLGEQYF. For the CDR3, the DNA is TGCAGCGTTGCAGGGGTCTTGGGCGAGCAGTACTTC.

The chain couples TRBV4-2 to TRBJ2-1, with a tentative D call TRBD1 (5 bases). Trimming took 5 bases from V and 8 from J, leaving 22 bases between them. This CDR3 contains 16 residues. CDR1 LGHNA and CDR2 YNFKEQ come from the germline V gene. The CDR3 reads CASSLSAGQYIDEQFF. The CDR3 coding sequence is TGTGCCAGCAGCTTGAGCGCAGGGCAATATATCGATGAGCAGTTCTTC.

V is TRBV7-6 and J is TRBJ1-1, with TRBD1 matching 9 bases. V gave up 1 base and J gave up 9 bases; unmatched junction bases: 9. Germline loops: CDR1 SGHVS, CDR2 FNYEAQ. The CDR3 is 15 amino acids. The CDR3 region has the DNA TGTGCCAGCAGCTTAGGAGGGACAGGGACCGTCCAAGCTTTCTTT. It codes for CASSLGGTGTVQAFF.

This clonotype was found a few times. The CDR3 DNA sequence: TGTGCCAGCAGTCCCCTAGCGGGACTCACAGATACGCAGTATTTT. Its translation is CASSPLAGLTDTQYF. This rearrangement joins TRBV4-2 to TRBJ2-3, with 9 bases aligning to TRBD2. The junction had 6 bases not matched to a gene; V was cut back by 6 bases and J by 2 bases. This CDR3 is 15 amino acids long. Germline V CDR1 and CDR2: LGHNA, YNFKEQ.

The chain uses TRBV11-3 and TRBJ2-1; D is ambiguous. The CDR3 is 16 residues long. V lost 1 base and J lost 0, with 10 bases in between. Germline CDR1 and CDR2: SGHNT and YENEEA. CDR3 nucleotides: TGTGCCAGCAGCTTAGGTCTATCCAGCTCCTACAATGAGCAGTTCTTC. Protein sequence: CASSLGLSSSYNEQFF. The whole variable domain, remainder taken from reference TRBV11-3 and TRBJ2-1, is EAGVVQSPRYKIIEKKQPVAFWCNPISGHNTLYWYLQNLGQGPELLIRYENEEAVDDSQLPKDRFSAERLKGVDSTLKIQPAELGDSAVYLCASSLGLSSSYNEQFFGPGTRLTVL.

CDR3 sequence: CATRRGSTDTQYF. In nucleotides, the CDR3 is TGTGCCACCAGGCGGGGGAGCACAGATACGCAGTATTTT. The chain combines TRBV24-1 with TRBJ2-3, with TRBD2 matching 7 bases. Germline V gene sequence: CDR1 KGHDR, CDR2 SFDVKD. Germline trimming cut 7 bases from V and 0 bases from J; bases unmatched to any gene: 0. The CDR3 totals 13 residues.

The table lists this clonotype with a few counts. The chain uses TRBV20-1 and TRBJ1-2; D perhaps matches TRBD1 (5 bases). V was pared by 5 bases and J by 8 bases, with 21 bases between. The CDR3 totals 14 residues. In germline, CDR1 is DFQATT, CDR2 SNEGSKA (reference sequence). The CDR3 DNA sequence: TGCAGTGCTGACCGGGGCCGTCAGAGGGGAGGCTACACCTTC. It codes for CSADRGRQRGGYTF.

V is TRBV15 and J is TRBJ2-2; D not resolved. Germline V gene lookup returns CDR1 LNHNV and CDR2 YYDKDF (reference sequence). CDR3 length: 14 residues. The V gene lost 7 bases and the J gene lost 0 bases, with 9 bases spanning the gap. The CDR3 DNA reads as TGTGCCACCATTGACACCTCGAACACCGGGGAGCTGTTTTTT. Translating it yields CATIDTSNTGELFF.

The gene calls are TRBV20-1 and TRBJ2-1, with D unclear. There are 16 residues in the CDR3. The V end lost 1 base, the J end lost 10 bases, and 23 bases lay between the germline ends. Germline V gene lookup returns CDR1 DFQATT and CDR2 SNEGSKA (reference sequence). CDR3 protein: CSARVAQSLWVGEQFF. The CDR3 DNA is TGCAGTGCTAGAGTCGCGCAGTCTCTCTGGGTCGGGGAGCAGTTCTTC.

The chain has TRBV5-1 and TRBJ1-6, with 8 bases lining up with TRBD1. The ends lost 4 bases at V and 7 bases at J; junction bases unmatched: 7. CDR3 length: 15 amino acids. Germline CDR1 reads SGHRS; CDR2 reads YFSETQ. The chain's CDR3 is CASSQGQGRNSPLHF. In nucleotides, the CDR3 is TGCGCCAGCAGCCAAGGACAGGGACGGAATTCACCCCTCCACTTT.

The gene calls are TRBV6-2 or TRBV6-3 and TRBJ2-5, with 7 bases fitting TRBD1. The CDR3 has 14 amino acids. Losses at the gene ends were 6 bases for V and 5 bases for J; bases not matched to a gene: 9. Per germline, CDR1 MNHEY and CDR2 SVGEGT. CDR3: CASRKWTGRETQYF. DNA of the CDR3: TGTGCCAGCAGAAAATGGACAGGACGTGAGACCCAGTACTTC.